The 30 T cell receptor beta chains below all came from one sample that was sequenced in a study of shared clonotypes between healthy human individuals. Produced via immunoSEQ multiplex PCR; TCRdb's table is partial and in-frame only. The table has roughly 380,000 clones, roughly 96% seen once. Sequencing was carried out using memory CD8+ T cells sorted from blood. The subset: CD45RO+ cells pooled with CCR7-negative TemRA cells. The source of these receptors is a man younger than 45 in good health.

This chain joins TRBV7-9 and TRBJ2-2; TRBD1 matches at 10 bases. V shed 3 bases, J shed 7 bases, and the junction held 5 bases outside the gene matches. CDR1 and CDR2 (germline): SEHNR, FQNEAQ (reference sequence). CDR3 length: 15 residues. For the CDR3, the DNA is TGTGCCAGCAGCTTGGGACAGGGGCCGGGCGGGGAGCTGTTTTTT. Translating it yields CASSLGQGPGGELFF.

The chain combines TRBV19 with TRBJ2-6; D might be TRBD2 (6 bases). Looked up from germline, CDR1 is LNHDA and CDR2 is SQIVND (reference sequence). Trimming shortened V by 6 bases and J by 4 bases, and 16 bases separated the two germline ends. The CDR3 spans 16 residues. CDR3 in amino acids: CASSLAWVAGANVLTF. The CDR3 nucleotides are TGTGCCAGTAGCCTAGCGTGGGTAGCGGGGGCCAACGTCCTGACTTTC. Looking up the rest from reference TRBV19 and TRBJ2-6 gives the full variable domain: DGGITQSPKYLFRKEGQNVTLSCEQNLNHDAMYWYRQDPGQGLRLIYYSQIVNDFQKGDIAEGYSVSREKKESFPLTVTSAQKNPTAFYLCASSLAWVAGANVLTFGAGSRLTVL.

This rearrangement joins TRBV6-9 to TRBJ2-7; no definite D call. CDR3 length: 12 amino acids. Germline V gives CDR1 MNHGY, CDR2 SVAAGI. Trimming shortened V by 6 bases and J by 3 bases, and 9 bases separated the two germline ends. For the CDR3, the DNA is TGTGCCAGCAGCCTCTCGAACTACGAGCAGTACTTC. Protein product: CASSLSNYEQYF.

The chain joins TRBV2 to TRBJ2-4; 7 bases match TRBD2. In germline, CDR1 is SNHLY, CDR2 FYNNEI. The ends lost 5 bases at V and 0 bases at J; junction bases unmatched: 4. This CDR3 is 15 amino acids long. In DNA form, the CDR3 reads TGTGCCAGCAGTCCACTAGCGCTAGCCAAAAACATTCAGTACTTC. It encodes CASSPLALAKNIQYF.

The rearrangement links TRBV7-6 to TRBJ2-7; no reliable D call. V lost 1 base and J lost 3, with 7 bases in between. Germline CDR1 reads SGHVS; CDR2 reads FNYEAQ. The CDR3 spans 13 residues. The CDR3 is CASSLDLGYEQYF. The CDR3 nucleotides are TGTGCCAGCAGCTTAGATCTCGGCTACGAGCAGTACTTC.

The chain carries TRBV6-5 and TRBJ1-5, with TRBD1 identical over 7 bases. In germline, CDR1 is MNHEY, CDR2 SVGAGI. V trimming: 6 bases; J trimming: 3 bases; junction bases outside the gene matches: 8. CDR3 size: 15 residues. The CDR3 coding sequence is TGTGCCAGCAGAACGGACAGGTTGGACAATCAGCCCCAGCATTTT. It translates to CASRTDRLDNQPQHF.

The chain joins TRBV7-2 to TRBJ2-7, with a weak D call TRBD1 (5 bases). V lost 3 bases and J lost 3, with 12 bases in between. This CDR3 has 14 amino acids. Germline values: CDR1 SGHTA, CDR2 FQGNSA. For the CDR3, the DNA is TGTGCCAGCAGCTTTGTAGAAGGGGTCTACGAGCAGTACTTC. This translates into CASSFVEGVYEQYF.

This rearrangement joins TRBV6-1 to TRBJ2-3, with TRBD2 identical over 10 bases. V trimming: 6 bases; J trimming: 5 bases; junction bases outside the gene matches: 5. The germline V gene has CDR1 MNHNS and CDR2 SASEGT. The CDR3 length is 14 residues. CDR3 DNA sequence: TGTGCCAGCAGGGCGGGACTAGCGATAGATACGCAGTATTTT. Its translation: CASRAGLAIDTQYF.

This chain links TRBV6-1 with TRBJ2-4; 11 bases are shared with TRBD1. The germline CDR1 and CDR2 sequences are MNHNS and SASEGT. The CDR3 runs to 13 residues. Germline trimming cut 5 bases from V and 12 bases from J; bases unmatched to any gene: 6. CDR3 in amino acids: CASSSRDRGSQYF. CDR3 nucleotide sequence: TGTGCCAGCAGTTCCCGGGACAGGGGGTCTCAGTACTTC.

V gene TRBV29-1 combines with J gene TRBJ2-2; TRBD1 matches 11 bases. With V trimmed by 6 bases and J by 3 bases, 3 bases remained unmatched. Germline CDR1 reads SQVTM; CDR2 reads ANQGSEA. This CDR3 region has 14 residues. CDR3 residues: CSVGDRGYTGELFF. As DNA, the CDR3 is TGCAGCGTGGGGGACAGGGGGTACACCGGGGAGCTGTTTTTT.

This rearrangement joins TRBV29-1 to TRBJ2-1; D not resolved. Trimming left V 3 bases short and J 0 bases short, with 9 bases between. CDR1 is SQVTM and CDR2 is ANQGSEA in the germline V gene. This CDR3 spans 14 amino acids. CDR3 nucleotide sequence: TGCAGCGTTGAGGACCTGAGCTCCTACAATGAGCAGTTCTTC. Its protein is CSVEDLSSYNEQFF.

V and J are TRBV7-9 and TRBJ2-7, with D hard to call. Germline CDR1 reads SEHNR; CDR2 reads FQNEAQ (reference sequence). V was cut by 3 bases and J by 6 bases, with 6 bases left in between. The CDR3 loop spans 11 amino acids. The chain's CDR3 is CASSFVGEQYF. The CDR3 region has the DNA TGTGCCAGCAGCTTTGTGGGCGAGCAGTACTTC. The complete variable domain, with remaining parts taken from reference TRBV7-9 and TRBJ2-7, reads DTGVSQNPRHKITKRGQNVTFRCDPISEHNRLYWYRQTLGQGPEFLTYFQNEAQLEKSRLLSDRFSAERPKGSFSTLEIQRTEQGDSAMYLCASSFVGEQYFGPGTRLTVT.

V gene TRBV19 combines with J gene TRBJ2-3; D gene uncertain. CDR3 length: 13 amino acids. Germline V gene data show CDR1 as LNHDA and CDR2 as SQIVND (reference sequence). V was clipped by 3 bases and J by 3 bases, with 7 bases between them. CDR3 DNA: TGTGCCAGTAGTATGTCCGGGACAGATACGCAGTATTTT. As protein: CASSMSGTDTQYF.

The genes are TRBV19 and TRBJ1-6; 7 bases agree with TRBD1. The trim removed 4 bases at V and 9 bases at J, leaving 3 bases unmatched. The CDR3 length is 13 residues. Germline-derived CDR1 and CDR2 are LNHDA and SQIVND (reference sequence). The CDR3 reads CASSNQGGSPLHF. The CDR3 DNA reads as TGTGCCAGTAGTAACCAGGGGGGTTCACCCCTCCACTTT.

The chain joins TRBV10-2 to TRBJ2-7; TRBD1 is a possible D gene (6 bases). Trimming left V 6 bases short and J 2 bases short, with 14 bases between. CDR3 length: 14 residues. Per the germline V gene, CDR1 is WSHSY and CDR2 is SAAADI. CDR3 DNA: TGCGCCAGCAGGGACGAGACAGGAACCTACGAGCAGTACTTC. Amino acids: CASRDETGTYEQYF.

With respect to this clone: One junction end does not reproduce the germline sequence, and a read error may be involved. V usage is TRBV30 and J usage is TRBJ1-1; the D gene is possibly TRBD1 (5 bases). The CDR3 runs to 11 residues. CDR1 and CDR2 from the germline V gene are GTSNPN and SVGIG (reference sequence). CDR3 DNA: TGTGCCTGGAGTGTAAGTCGCCGGACAAATTTT. Translation: CAWSVSRRTNF.

The chain uses TRBV7-2 and TRBJ2-7, with 14 bases identical to TRBD2. V lost 1 base to trimming and J lost 7 bases; unmatched junction nucleotides: 6. Germline V gives CDR1 SGHTA, CDR2 FQGNSA. CDR3 length equals 16 residues. This chain's CDR3 is CASSLGTSGRLGEQYF. The CDR3 bases are TGTGCCAGCAGCTTAGGGACTAGCGGGAGGCTGGGGGAGCAGTACTTC. Together with reference TRBV7-2 and TRBJ2-7, the CDR3 gives the full variable domain: GAGVSQSPSNKVTEKGKDVELRCDPISGHTALYWYRQSLGQGLEFLIYFQGNSAPDKSGLPSDRFSAERTGGSVSTLTIQRTQQEDSAVYLCASSLGTSGRLGEQYFGPGTRLTVT.

The chain links TRBV9 to TRBJ2-3, with no clear D. CDR1 is SGDLS and CDR2 is YYNGEE in the germline V gene. The V and J ends lost 4 bases and 0 bases respectively, with 6 bases between them. The CDR3 totals 13 residues. The CDR3 protein is CASSPMSTDTQYF. The DNA of the CDR3 is TGTGCCAGCAGCCCCATGAGCACAGATACGCAGTATTTT.

This clone was seen only once. The genes are TRBV27 and TRBJ2-7, with D perhaps matching TRBD1 or TRBD2 (6 bases each). This CDR3 has 14 amino acids. Trimming cost V 6 bases and J 5 bases, with 17 bases left between them. Germline V gene sequence: CDR1 MNHEY, CDR2 SMNVEV (reference sequence). The CDR3 region is CASSNKKGGNEQYF. CDR3 DNA: TGTGCCAGCAGCAACAAGAAGGGGGGTAACGAGCAGTACTTC.

The chain couples TRBV2 to TRBJ2-1, with D perhaps TRBD1 (7 bases). V was clipped by 2 bases and J by 3 bases, with 8 bases between them. Germline V CDR1 and CDR2: SNHLY, FYNNEI. The CDR3 sequence is 14 residues long. CDR3 sequence: CASSEQGGYNEQFF. CDR3 DNA: TGTGCCAGCAGTGAACAGGGGGGCTACAATGAGCAGTTCTTC. Full variable domain (remainder filled in from reference TRBV2 and TRBJ2-1): EPEVTQTPSHQVTQMGQEVILRCVPISNHLYFYWYRQILGQKVEFLVSFYNNEISEKSEIFDDQFSVERPDGSNFTLKIRSTKLEDSAMYFCASSEQGGYNEQFFGPGTRLTVL.

This clone has just one count. The chain employs TRBV11-3 and TRBJ1-1; tentatively, D is TRBD1 (5 bases). The CDR3 consists of 16 residues. Germline V gene sequence: CDR1 SGHNT, CDR2 YENEEA. With 7 bases removed from V and 4 bases from J, the gap between germline ends came to 22 bases. CDR3 sequence (DNA): TGTGCCAGCACCCCTCCTCCGGGGGTACAAGGCACTGAAGCTTTCTTT. It is translated as CASTPPPGVQGTEAFF. The variable domain in full, completed from reference TRBV11-3 and TRBJ1-1, reads EAGVVQSPRYKIIEKKQPVAFWCNPISGHNTLYWYLQNLGQGPELLIRYENEEAVDDSQLPKDRFSAERLKGVDSTLKIQPAELGDSAVYLCASTPPPGVQGTEAFFGQGTRLTVV.

The V and J genes are TRBV30 and TRBJ2-1, with TRBD2 matching 7 bases. The CDR3 is 14 amino acids. The germline gives CDR1 GTSNPN, CDR2 SVGIG (reference sequence). After removal of 1 base from V and 13 bases from J, the junction contained 13 bases not matched to a gene. CDR3 DNA: TGTGCCTGGAGTGCCCCCCTTTTCAGCGGGACCCAGTTCTTC. Amino acids: CAWSAPLFSGTQFF.

The genes are TRBV27 and TRBJ2-4, with D possibly being TRBD2 (7 bases). V lost 5 bases and J lost 0, with 14 bases in between. The germline CDR1 and CDR2 sequences are MNHEY and SMNVEV (reference sequence). The CDR3 has 16 amino acids. CDR3 DNA sequence: TGTGCCAGCAGTCGAAACAGGGAGGGAGCCAAAAACATTCAGTACTTC. This codes for CASSRNREGAKNIQYF.

This chain links TRBV5-1 with TRBJ2-7, with D possibly being TRBD1 (6 bases). CDR1 SGHRS and CDR2 YFSETQ come from the germline V gene. V lost 0 bases, J lost 2 bases, and 9 bases lay in between. CDR3 length equals 14 residues. The chain's CDR3 is CASSLGQDPYEQYF. Here the CDR3 DNA reads TGCGCCAGCAGCTTGGGACAGGATCCCTACGAGCAGTACTTC.

The chain has TRBV5-6 and TRBJ1-3; 7 bases are shared with TRBD1. Germline CDR1 SGHDT, CDR2 YYEEEE. The CDR3 is 17 residues long. J was trimmed by 4 bases and V by 3 bases; bases with no gene match: 13. CDR3 DNA: TGTGCCAGCAGCTCGCTAACCCGGAAACAGGGGGGAAACACCATATATTTT. This gives the protein CASSSLTRKQGGNTIYF.

The rearrangement links TRBV10-3 to TRBJ1-2, with 8 nucleotides matching TRBD1. The CDR3 covers 15 residues. J was trimmed by 3 bases and V by 3 bases; bases with no gene match: 6. Germline CDR1 ENHRY, CDR2 SYGVKD. The CDR3 DNA follows: TGTGCCATCAGTGATTCCCGACAGGGGCACTATGGCTACACCTTC. Protein: CAISDSRQGHYGYTF.

This chain connects TRBV7-6 to TRBJ1-4, with D unclear. V was clipped by 1 base and J by 10 bases, with 4 bases between them. The CDR3 is 11 residues long. Germline loops: CDR1 SGHVS, CDR2 FNYEAQ. For the CDR3, the DNA is TGTGCCAGCAGCTTAGGCGCAAAACTGTTTTTT. Its protein is CASSLGAKLFF.

CDR3: CASSLLDGSGNTIYF. CDR3 DNA sequence: TGTGCCAGCTCACTCTTGGACGGATCTGGAAACACCATATATTTT. The rearrangement joins TRBV18 to TRBJ1-3; D ambiguous. V lost 4 bases and J lost 1, with 11 bases in between. Germline values: CDR1 KGHSH, CDR2 LQKENI. CDR3 size: 15 residues.

This chain links TRBV19 with TRBJ2-5, with 11 bases that match TRBD1. V trimming: 5 bases; J trimming: 4 bases; junction bases outside the gene matches: 6. Germline-derived CDR1 and CDR2 are LNHDA and SQIVND (reference sequence). The CDR3 is 15 amino acids. In DNA form, the CDR3 reads TGTGCCAGTAGTCGACGGACAGGGGGCACAGAGACCCAGTACTTC. Translated: CASSRRTGGTETQYF.

This clone was observed once. The rearrangement uses TRBV28 and TRBJ2-7, with D perhaps TRBD1 (7 bases). V was pared by 6 bases and J by 4 bases, with 19 bases between. Germline V gene data show CDR1 as MDHEN and CDR2 as SYDVKM. CDR3 length equals 15 residues. Here the CDR3 reads CASSPWARGAYEQYF. The CDR3 DNA reads as TGTGCCAGCAGCCCGTGGGCCAGGGGGGCTTACGAGCAGTACTTC. The full variable domain, completed using reference TRBV28 and TRBJ2-7, is DVKVTQSSRYLVKRTGEKVFLECVQDMDHENMFWYRQDPGLGLRLIYFSYDVKMKEKGDIPEGYSVSREKKERFSLILESASTNQTSMYLCASSPWARGAYEQYFGPGTRLTVT.